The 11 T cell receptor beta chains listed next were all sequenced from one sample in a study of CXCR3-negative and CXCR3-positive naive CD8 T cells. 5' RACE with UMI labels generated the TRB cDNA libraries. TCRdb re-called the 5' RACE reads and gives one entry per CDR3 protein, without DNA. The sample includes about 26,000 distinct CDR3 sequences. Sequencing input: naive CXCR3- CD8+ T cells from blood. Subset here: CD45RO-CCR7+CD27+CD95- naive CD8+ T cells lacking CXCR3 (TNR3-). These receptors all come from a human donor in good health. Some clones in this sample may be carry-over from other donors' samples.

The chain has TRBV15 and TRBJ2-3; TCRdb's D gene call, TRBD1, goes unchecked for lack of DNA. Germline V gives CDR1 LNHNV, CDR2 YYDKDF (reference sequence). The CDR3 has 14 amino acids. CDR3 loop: CATSPQGSTDTQYF. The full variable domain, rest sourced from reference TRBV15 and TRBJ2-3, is DAMVIQNPRYQVTQFGKPVTLSCSQTLNHNVMYWYQQKSSQAPKLLFHYYDKDFNNEADTPDNFQSRRPNTSFCFLDIRSPGLGDTAMYLCATSPQGSTDTQYFGPGTRLTVL.

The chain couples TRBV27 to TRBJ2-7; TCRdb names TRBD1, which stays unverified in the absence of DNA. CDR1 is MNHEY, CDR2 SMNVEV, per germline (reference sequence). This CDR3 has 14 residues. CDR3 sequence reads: CASSDGQRTYEQYF.

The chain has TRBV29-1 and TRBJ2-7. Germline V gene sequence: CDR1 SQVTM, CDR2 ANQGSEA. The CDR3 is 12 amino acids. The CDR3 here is CSVEYRRDEQYF.

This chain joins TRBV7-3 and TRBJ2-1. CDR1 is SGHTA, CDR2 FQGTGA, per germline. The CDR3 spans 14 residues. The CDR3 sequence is CASSFGGIHNEQFF.

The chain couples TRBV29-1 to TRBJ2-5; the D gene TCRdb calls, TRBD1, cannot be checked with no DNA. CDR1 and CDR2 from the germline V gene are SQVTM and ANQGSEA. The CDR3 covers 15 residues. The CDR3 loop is CSVEGTDRGQETQYF.

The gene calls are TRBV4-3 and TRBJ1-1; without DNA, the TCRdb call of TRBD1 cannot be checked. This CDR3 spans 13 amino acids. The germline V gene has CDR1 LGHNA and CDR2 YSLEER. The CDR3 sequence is CASSRGAGTEAFF.

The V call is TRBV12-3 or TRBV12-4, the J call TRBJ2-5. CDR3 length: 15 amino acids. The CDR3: CASSLGSRVQETQYF.

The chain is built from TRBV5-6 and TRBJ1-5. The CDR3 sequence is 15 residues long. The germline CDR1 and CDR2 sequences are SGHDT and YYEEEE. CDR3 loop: CASRSLTFPNQPQHF.

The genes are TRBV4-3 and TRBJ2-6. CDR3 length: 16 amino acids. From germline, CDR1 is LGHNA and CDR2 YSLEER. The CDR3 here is CASSQDSVSGANVLTF.

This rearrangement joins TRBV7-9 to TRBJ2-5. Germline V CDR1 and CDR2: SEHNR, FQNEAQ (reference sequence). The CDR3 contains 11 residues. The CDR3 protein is CASSDGETQYF.

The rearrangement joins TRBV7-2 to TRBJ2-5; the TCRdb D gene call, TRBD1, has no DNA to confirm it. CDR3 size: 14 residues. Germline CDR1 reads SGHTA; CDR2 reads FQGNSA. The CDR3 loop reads CASSATGGAETQYF.